This TCR beta chain was sequenced in a study of cytomegalovirus exposure and HLA in healthy donors. Sequencing was performed with immunoSEQ multiplex PCR; in TCRdb, only in-frame clones are kept and a portion is missing. The repertoire holds 120,000 or so clones, with 89% as singletons. The CDR3 is 15 residues long. Trimming cost V 5 bases and J 6 bases, with 19 bases left between them. The germline gives CDR1 MNHNY, CDR2 SVGAGI (reference sequence). The receptor's source is a woman aged 18-30 years in good health and CMV-seronegative. The specimen sequenced was PBMCs. The rearrangement joins TRBV6-6 to TRBJ1-2; a possible D gene is TRBD1 (6 bases). The CDR3 sequence is CASSPRGDRLNGYTF. The CDR3 DNA reads TGTGCCAGCAGTCCTAGGGGAGACAGGTTGAATGGCTACACCTTC.